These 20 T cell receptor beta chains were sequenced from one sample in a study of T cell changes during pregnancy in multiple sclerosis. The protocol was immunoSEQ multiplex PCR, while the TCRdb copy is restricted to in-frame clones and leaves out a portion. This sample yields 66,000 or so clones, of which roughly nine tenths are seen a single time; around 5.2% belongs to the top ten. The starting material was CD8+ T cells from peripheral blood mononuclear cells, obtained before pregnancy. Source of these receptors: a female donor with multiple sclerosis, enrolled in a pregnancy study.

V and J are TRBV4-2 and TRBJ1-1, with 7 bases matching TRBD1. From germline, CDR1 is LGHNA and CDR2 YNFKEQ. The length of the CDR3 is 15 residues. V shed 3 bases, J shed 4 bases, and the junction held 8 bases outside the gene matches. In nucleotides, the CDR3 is TGTGCCAGCAGCCACAAAACAGGGGCCGCCACTGAAGCTTTCTTT. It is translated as CASSHKTGAATEAFF.

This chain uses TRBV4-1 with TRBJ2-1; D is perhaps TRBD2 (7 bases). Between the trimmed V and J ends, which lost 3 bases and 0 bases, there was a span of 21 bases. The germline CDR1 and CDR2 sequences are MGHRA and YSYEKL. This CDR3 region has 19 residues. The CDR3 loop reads CASSHPGMGGAVSYNEQFF. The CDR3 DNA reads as TGCGCCAGCAGCCACCCCGGGATGGGGGGGGCCGTCTCCTACAATGAGCAGTTCTTC.

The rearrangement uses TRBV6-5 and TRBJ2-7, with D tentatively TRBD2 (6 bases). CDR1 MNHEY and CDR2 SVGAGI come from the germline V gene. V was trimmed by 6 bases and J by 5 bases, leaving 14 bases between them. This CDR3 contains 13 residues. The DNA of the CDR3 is TGTGCCAGCAGCCCGGGGGTCGGCCACGAGCAGTACTTC. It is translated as CASSPGVGHEQYF.

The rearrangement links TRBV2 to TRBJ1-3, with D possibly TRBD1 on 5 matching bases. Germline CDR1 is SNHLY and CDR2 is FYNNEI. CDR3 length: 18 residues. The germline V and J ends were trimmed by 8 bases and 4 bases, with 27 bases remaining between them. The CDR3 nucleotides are TGTGCCAGCGACAACCAGAAGGAGACAGCAGAGAAGGGAAACACCATATATTTT. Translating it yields CASDNQKETAEKGNTIYF. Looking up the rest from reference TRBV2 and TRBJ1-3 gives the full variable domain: EPEVTQTPSHQVTQMGQEVILRCVPISNHLYFYWYRQILGQKVEFLVSFYNNEISEKSEIFDDQFSVERPDGSNFTLKIRSTKLEDSAMYFCASDNQKETAEKGNTIYFGEGSWLTVV.

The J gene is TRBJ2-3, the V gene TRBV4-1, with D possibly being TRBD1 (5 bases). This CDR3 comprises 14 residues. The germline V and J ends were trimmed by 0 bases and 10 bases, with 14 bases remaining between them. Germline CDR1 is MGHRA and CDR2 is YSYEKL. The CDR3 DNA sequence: TGCGCCAGCAGCCAAGATGGGGCAATCCAGGCGCAGTATTTT. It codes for CASSQDGAIQAQYF.

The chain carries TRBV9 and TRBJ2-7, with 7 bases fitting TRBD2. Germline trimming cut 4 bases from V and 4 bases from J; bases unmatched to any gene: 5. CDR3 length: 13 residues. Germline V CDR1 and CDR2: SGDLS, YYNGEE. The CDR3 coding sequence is TGTGCCAGCAGCCCCTCCGGGGGGTACGAGCAGTACTTC. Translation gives CASSPSGGYEQYF.

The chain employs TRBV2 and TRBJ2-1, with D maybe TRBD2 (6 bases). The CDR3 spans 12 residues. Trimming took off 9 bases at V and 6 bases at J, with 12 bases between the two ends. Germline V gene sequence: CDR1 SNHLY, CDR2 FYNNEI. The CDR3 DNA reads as TGTGCCAGTCCAATGGGGGGCAATGAGCAGTTCTTC. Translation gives CASPMGGNEQFF.

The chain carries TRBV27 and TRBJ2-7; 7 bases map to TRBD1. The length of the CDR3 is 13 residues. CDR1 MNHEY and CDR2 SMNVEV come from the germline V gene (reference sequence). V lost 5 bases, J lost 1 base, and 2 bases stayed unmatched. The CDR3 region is CASSRGPSYEQYF. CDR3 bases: TGTGCCAGCAGTAGGGGGCCGTCCTACGAGCAGTACTTC.

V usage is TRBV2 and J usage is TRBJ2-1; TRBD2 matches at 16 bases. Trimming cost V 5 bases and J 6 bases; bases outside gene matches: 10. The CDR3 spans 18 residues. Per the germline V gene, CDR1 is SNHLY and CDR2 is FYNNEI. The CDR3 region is CASSTGTSGGAGGNEQFF. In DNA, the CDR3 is TGTGCCAGCAGTACCGGGACTAGCGGGGGGGCCGGTGGCAATGAGCAGTTCTTC.

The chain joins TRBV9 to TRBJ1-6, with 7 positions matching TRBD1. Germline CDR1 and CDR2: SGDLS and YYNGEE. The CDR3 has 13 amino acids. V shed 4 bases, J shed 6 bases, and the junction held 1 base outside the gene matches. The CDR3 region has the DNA TGTGCCAGCAGCTGGGACAGTAATTCACCCCTCCACTTT. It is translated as CASSWDSNSPLHF.

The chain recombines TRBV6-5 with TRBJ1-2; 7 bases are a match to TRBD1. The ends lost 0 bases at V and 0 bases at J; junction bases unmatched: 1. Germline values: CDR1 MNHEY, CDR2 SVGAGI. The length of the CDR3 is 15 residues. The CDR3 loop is CASSYSRGSNYGYTF. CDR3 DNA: TGTGCCAGCAGTTACTCCAGGGGGTCTAACTATGGCTACACCTTC.

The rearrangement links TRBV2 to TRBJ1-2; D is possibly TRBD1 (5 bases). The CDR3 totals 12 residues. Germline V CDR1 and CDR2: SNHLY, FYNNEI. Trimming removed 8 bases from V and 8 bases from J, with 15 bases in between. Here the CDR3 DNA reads TGTGCCAGCGGGAGGGGAGGGGTCGGCTACACCTTC. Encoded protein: CASGRGGVGYTF.

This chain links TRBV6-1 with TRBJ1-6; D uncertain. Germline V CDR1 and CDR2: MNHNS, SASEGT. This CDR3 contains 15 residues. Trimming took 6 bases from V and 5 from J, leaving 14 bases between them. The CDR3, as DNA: TGTGCCAGCAGCCAAGAGGTTGGCCATAATTCACCCCTCCACTTT. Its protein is CASSQEVGHNSPLHF.

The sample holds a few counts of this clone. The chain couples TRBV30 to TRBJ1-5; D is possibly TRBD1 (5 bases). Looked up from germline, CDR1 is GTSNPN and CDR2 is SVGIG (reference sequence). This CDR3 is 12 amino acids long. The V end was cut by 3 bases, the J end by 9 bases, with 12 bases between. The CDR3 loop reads CAWRGPGGPQHF. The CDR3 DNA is TGTGCCTGGAGGGGACCGGGGGGGCCCCAGCATTTT.

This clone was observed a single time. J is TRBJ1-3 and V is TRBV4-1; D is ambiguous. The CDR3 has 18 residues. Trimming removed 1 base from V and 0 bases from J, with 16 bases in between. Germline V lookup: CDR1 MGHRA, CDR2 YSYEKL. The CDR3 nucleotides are TGCGCCAGCAGCCAAGTCGACCAGGCCGCCCTCTCTGGAAACACCATATATTTT. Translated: CASSQVDQAALSGNTIYF.

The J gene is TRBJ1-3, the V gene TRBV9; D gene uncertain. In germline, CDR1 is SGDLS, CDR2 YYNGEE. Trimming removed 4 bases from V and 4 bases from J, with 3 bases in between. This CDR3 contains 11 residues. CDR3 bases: TGTGCCAGCAGCCTGGGAAACACCATATATTTT. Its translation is CASSLGNTIYF.

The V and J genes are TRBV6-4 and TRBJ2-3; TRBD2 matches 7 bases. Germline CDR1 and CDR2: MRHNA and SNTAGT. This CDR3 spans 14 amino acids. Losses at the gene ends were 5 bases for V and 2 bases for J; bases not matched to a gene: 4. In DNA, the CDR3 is TGTGCCAGCAGTCTCCGGGGGGACACAGATACGCAGTATTTT. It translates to CASSLRGDTDTQYF.

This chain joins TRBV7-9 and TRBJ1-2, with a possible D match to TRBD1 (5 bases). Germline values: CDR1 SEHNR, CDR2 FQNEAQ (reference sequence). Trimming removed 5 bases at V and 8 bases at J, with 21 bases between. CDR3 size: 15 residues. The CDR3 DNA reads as TGTGCCAGCAGCATACCGGCGGGCTACGGGGGAGGCTACACCTTC. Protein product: CASSIPAGYGGGYTF.

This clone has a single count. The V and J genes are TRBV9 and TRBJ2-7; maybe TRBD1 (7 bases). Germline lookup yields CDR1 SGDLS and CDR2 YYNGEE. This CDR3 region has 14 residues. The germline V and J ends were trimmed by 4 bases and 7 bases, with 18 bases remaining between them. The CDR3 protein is CASSRRGTAQEQYF. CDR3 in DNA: TGTGCCAGCAGCCGACGGGGGACAGCCCAGGAGCAGTACTTC.

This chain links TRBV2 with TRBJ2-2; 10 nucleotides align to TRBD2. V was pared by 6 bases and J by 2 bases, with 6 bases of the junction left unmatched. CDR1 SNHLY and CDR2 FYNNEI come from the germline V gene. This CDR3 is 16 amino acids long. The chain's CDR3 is CASRGLAVPNTGELFF. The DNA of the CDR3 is TGTGCCAGCAGAGGACTAGCGGTACCTAACACCGGGGAGCTGTTTTTT.